These T cell receptor beta chains were read from a single sample in a study of graft-versus-host responses after intestinal transplantation. No antigen is known for these receptors. Data came from immunoSEQ multiplex PCR; TCRdb stores just in-frame clones and leaves some out. In the table there are some 110,000 clones, just over 90% of which are singletons. The sample in question was unstimulated CD4+ T cells sorted from spleen or lymph node cells, obtained before intestinal transplant. Receptors originate from a human donor who received an intestinal transplant. CDR3s include the opening cysteine and the closing phenylalanine or tryptophan. A D gene is named only where the DNA matches it firmly. Size is omitted from some rows. Given values are once, few, many or a class for expanded clones.

D gene	V gene	J gene	clone size	CDR3 protein	CDR3 DNA
-	TRBV30	TRBJ2-6	-	CAWSATRRGANVLTF	TGTGCCTGGAGTGCTACTCGCCGAGGGGCCAACGTCCTGACTTTC
TRBD1	TRBV5-1	TRBJ1-2	-	CASRGQGAAYGYTF	TGCGCCAGCAGAGGACAGGGAGCTGCCTATGGCTACACCTTC
TRBD1	TRBV7-2	TRBJ2-3	-	CASSHFDRGTDTQYF	TGTGCCAGCAGCCACTTCGACAGGGGTACAGATACGCAGTATTTT
TRBD2	TRBV19	TRBJ2-2	-	CASSIGLAGGRGELFF	TGTGCCAGTAGTATAGGACTAGCGGGAGGCCGCGGGGAGCTGTTTTTT
TRBD2	TRBV29-1	TRBJ2-5	-	CGGLAGGETQYF	TGCGGTGGACTAGCGGGAGGAGAGACCCAGTACTTC
-	TRBV30	TRBJ1-3	-	CAWSVYLGNTIYF	TGTGCCTGGAGTGTATACTTGGGAAACACCATATATTTT
TRBD2	TRBV28	TRBJ2-3	-	CASSLARLAGIADTQYF	TGTGCCAGCAGTTTAGCCAGACTAGCGGGAATCGCAGATACGCAGTATTTT
TRBD2	TRBV11-2	TRBJ2-1	once	CASSLTSVNEQFF	TGTGCCAGCAGCTTGACTAGCGTGAATGAGCAGTTCTTC
TRBD1	TRBV5-1	TRBJ1-2	-	CASTTMGTGDGYTF	TGCGCCAGCACGACTATGGGGACAGGGGACGGCTACACCTTC
TRBD2	TRBV27	TRBJ2-7	-	CASSFSILAGEPYEQYF	TGTGCCAGCAGTTTCTCCATCTTAGCGGGAGAGCCCTACGAGCAGTACTTC
TRBD1	TRBV28	TRBJ2-4	-	CASSFLDRGKNIQYF	TGTGCCAGCAGTTTCCTGGACAGGGGGAAAAACATTCAGTACTTC
-	TRBV6-5	TRBJ2-5	-	CASSYSRLAVQETQYF	TGTGCCAGCAGTTACTCGCGATTAGCGGTCCAAGAGACCCAGTACTTC
-	TRBV5-1	TRBJ2-7	-	CASSPDGDPYEQYF	TGCGCCAGCAGCCCCGACGGGGATCCCTACGAGCAGTACTTC
TRBD1	TRBV5-1	TRBJ1-1	-	CASSETGKTEAFF	TGCGCCAGCAGCGAGACAGGGAAGACTGAAGCTTTCTTT
TRBD1	TRBV27	TRBJ2-7	-	CASSLAGTGGAYEQYF	TGTGCCAGCAGTTTGGCGGGGACAGGGGGAGCATACGAGCAGTACTTC
-	TRBV5-1	TRBJ1-1	-	CASSYLTGLNTEAFF	TGCGCCAGCAGCTACCTTACAGGGTTGAACACTGAAGCTTTCTTT
-	TRBV7-6	TRBJ2-3	-	CASSSVQGGMYF	TGTGCCAGCAGCTCGGTACAGGGCGGTATGTATTTT
TRBD1	TRBV5-1	TRBJ2-7	once	CASSMDRGYNEQYF	TGCGCCAGCAGCATGGACAGGGGGTATAACGAGCAGTACTTC
-	TRBV2	TRBJ2-2	-	CASSGTEVNTGELFF	TGTGCCAGCAGTGGGACAGAAGTGAACACCGGGGAGCTGTTTTTT
-	TRBV7-2	TRBJ1-6	-	CASSTWQGSHSPLHF	TGTGCCAGCAGCACATGGCAGGGCTCGCATTCACCCCTCCACTTT
-	TRBV30	TRBJ1-1	-	CAWRGRGNTEAFF	TGTGCCTGGAGGGGAAGGGGGAACACTGAAGCTTTCTTT
-	TRBV9	TRBJ1-1	-	CASSPRDDLRGAFF	TGTGCCAGCAGCCCCCGGGACGACCTTCGGGGGGCTTTCTTT
TRBD2	TRBV7-9	TRBJ2-4	-	CASSSPGTSGLRYF	TGTGCCAGCAGCTCGCCCGGGACTAGCGGCTTGAGGTACTTC
TRBD1	TRBV6-5	TRBJ2-7	-	CASSRKTGTGGFQYF	TGTGCCAGCAGTCGAAAAACCGGGACAGGGGGCTTTCAGTACTTC
-	TRBV29-1	TRBJ1-1	-	CSVTYYRGNTEAFF	TGCAGCGTTACATATTATAGGGGGAACACTGAAGCTTTCTTT
TRBD2	TRBV11-2	TRBJ2-7	-	CASSPQGLAGEQYF	TGTGCCAGCAGCCCCCAAGGACTAGCGGGTGAGCAGTACTTC
TRBD2	TRBV5-1	TRBJ2-1	-	CATSSGFGNEQFF	TGCGCCACATCTAGCGGCTTCGGCAATGAGCAGTTCTTC
TRBD2	TRBV9	TRBJ2-2	-	CASSPPSGEVTGELFF	TGTGCCAGCAGCCCCCCAAGCGGGGAGGTCACCGGGGAGCTGTTTTTT
-	TRBV27	TRBJ2-1	-	CASSAGTSSYNEQFF	TGTGCCAGCAGCGCGGGAACGAGCTCCTACAATGAGCAGTTCTTC
-	TRBV15	TRBJ1-4	once	CATSRDRGGAGEKLFF	TGTGCCACCAGCAGAGACCGGGGGGGCGCTGGTGAAAAACTGTTTTTT
-	TRBV5-1	TRBJ2-2	-	CASSPTRQGGGGELFF	TGCGCCAGCAGCCCAACACGACAGGGAGGCGGCGGGGAGCTGTTTTTT
-	TRBV11-2	TRBJ1-6	-	CASSLGPGYNSPLHF	TGTGCCAGCAGCTTAGGTCCAGGCTATAATTCACCCCTCCACTTT
-	TRBV6-5	TRBJ1-1	-	CASSSTRRFTEAFF	TGTGCCAGCAGCTCAACTCGGAGGTTCACTGAAGCTTTCTTT
TRBD1	TRBV29-1	TRBJ2-5	-	CSVNRGLETQYF	TGCAGCGTAAACAGGGGGCTGGAGACCCAGTACTTC
TRBD2	TRBV5-1	TRBJ2-1	-	CASSLIAGANEQFF	TGCGCCAGCAGCTTAATAGCGGGAGCAAATGAGCAGTTCTTC
-	TRBV28	TRBJ1-2	-	CASSLERGKGYGYTF	TGTGCCAGCAGTTTGGAAAGGGGTAAGGGCTATGGCTACACCTTC
-	TRBV27	TRBJ1-5	-	CASSPLDTSYQPQHF	TGTGCCAGCAGTCCCTTGGACACAAGCTATCAGCCCCAGCATTTT
-	TRBV21-1	TRBJ2-7	-	CASSEGQGSIVYEQYF	TGTGCCAGCAGCGAAGGTCAGGGTTCCATCGTTTACGAGCAGTACTTC
-	TRBV10-1	TRBJ2-7	-	CASSAGSNVEQYF	TGCGCCAGCAGTGCCGGGTCCAACGTAGAGCAGTACTTC
-	TRBV9	TRBJ1-2	-	CASSVESQLGGYTF	TGTGCCAGCAGCGTAGAATCCCAACTCGGTGGCTACACCTTC
-	TRBV30	TRBJ2-7	-	CAWSSPWRGYEQYF	TGTGCCTGGAGCTCCCCCTGGCGCGGCTACGAGCAGTACTTC
TRBD2	TRBV29-1	TRBJ2-3	-	CSASKRGSTDTQYF	TGCAGCGCCTCTAAGCGGGGTAGCACAGATACGCAGTATTTT
-	TRBV5-1	TRBJ1-2	once	CASNPGTNYGYTF	TGCGCCAGCAATCCAGGGACTAACTATGGCTACACCTTC
-	TRBV6-1	TRBJ2-7	once	CASSEAMGNYEQYF	TGTGCCAGCAGTGAAGCTATGGGCAATTACGAGCAGTACTTC
-	TRBV6-1	TRBJ2-5	-	CASGRKETQYF	TGTGCCAGCGGCCGCAAAGAGACCCAGTACTTC